The rows below give T cell receptor beta chains drawn from one sample of a study of CD8 T cells in ankylosing spondylitis. Via MiXCR, TCRdb re-called the 5' RACE reads, giving one row per CDR3 protein. Among 700,000 to 850,000 distinct CDR3 sequences listed, about 12% were seen once. Sequenced sample: blood, either unsorted or a sorted T cell fraction (not recorded which). The receptors stem from a male donor with ankylosing spondylitis. CDR3s include the opening cysteine and the closing phenylalanine or tryptophan. A D gene is named only where the DNA matches it firmly. Rows give clone size only sometimes, using once, few, many, or a class for an expanded clone.

CDR3 DNA: TGTGCCAGCAGTTACGGCTGGGGGTTGGCTAATGAAAAACTGTTTTTT
CDR3 protein: CASSYGWGLANEKLFF
V gene: TRBV6-5
D gene: .
clone size: .
J gene: TRBJ1-4

CDR3 DNA: TGTGCCAGCAGTGGAAAGGGCCCCTACGAGCAGTACTTC
CDR3 protein: CASSGKGPYEQYF
V gene: TRBV25-1
D gene: .
clone size: .
J gene: TRBJ2-7

CDR3 DNA: TGCAGTGCTAGAGACGGGACTAGCGGGAGGGCCGGGGAGCTGTTTTTT
CDR3 protein: CSARDGTSGRAGELFF
V gene: TRBV20-1
D gene: TRBD2
clone size: .
J gene: TRBJ2-2

CDR3 DNA: TGTGCCAGCAGTAGAACAGGGTGGGGAGGTCAACAAGAGAGGTCCCAGTACTTC
CDR3 protein: CASSRTGWGGQQERSQYF
V gene: TRBV28
D gene: .
clone size: once
J gene: TRBJ2-5

CDR3 DNA: TGTGCCAGCAGCTTAAGCCCCGCGGGTAGCACACATACGCAGTATTTT
CDR3 protein: CASSLSPAGSTHTQYF
V gene: TRBV7-3
D gene: .
clone size: .
J gene: TRBJ2-3

CDR3 DNA: TGTGCCAGCACTCCGGCGGGATCCAAAGATACGCAGTATTTT
CDR3 protein: CASTPAGSKDTQYF
V gene: TRBV11-2
D gene: .
clone size: many
J gene: TRBJ2-3

CDR3 DNA: TGCAGTGCTCCCCCCCCGGGACAGGGGAGCCAAGAGACCCAGTACTTC
CDR3 protein: CSAPPPGQGSQETQYF
V gene: TRBV20-1
D gene: TRBD1
clone size: few
J gene: TRBJ2-5

CDR3 DNA: TGTGCTAGCAGCTTAGAGGCGGGAACATATGAGCAGTTCTTC
CDR3 protein: CASSLEAGTYEQFF
V gene: TRBV7-7
D gene: .
clone size: few
J gene: TRBJ2-1

CDR3 DNA: TGTGCCAGCATCTCAGGCGGGACAGGGGGCTGGGAGCAGTACTTC
CDR3 protein: CASISGGTGGWEQYF
V gene: TRBV28
D gene: TRBD1
clone size: .
J gene: TRBJ2-7

CDR3 DNA: TGCAGTGCTAGAACGCCCGCGGGGCTCACAGATACGCAGTATTTT
CDR3 protein: CSARTPAGLTDTQYF
V gene: TRBV20-1
D gene: .
clone size: .
J gene: TRBJ2-3

CDR3 DNA: TGCAGCGTTGATAGAACCGGGGAGCTGTTTTTT
CDR3 protein: CSVDRTGELFF
V gene: TRBV29-1
D gene: .
clone size: few
J gene: TRBJ2-2

CDR3 DNA: TGCAGTGCTAGGTGGACTAGCGGGACCACAGATACGCAGTATTTT
CDR3 protein: CSARWTSGTTDTQYF
V gene: TRBV20-1
D gene: TRBD2
clone size: .
J gene: TRBJ2-3

CDR3 DNA: TGCAGTGCTAGGGAAGCACGACAGATAAATTCACCCCTCCACTTT
CDR3 protein: CSAREARQINSPLHF
V gene: TRBV20-1
D gene: .
clone size: .
J gene: TRBJ1-6

CDR3 DNA: TGCAGTGGATTAGCCGGGACTAGCGGGAGGGCCTCCGAGCAGTACTTC
CDR3 protein: CSGLAGTSGRASEQYF
V gene: TRBV20-1
D gene: TRBD2
clone size: .
J gene: TRBJ2-7

CDR3 DNA: TGTGCCATTGCAACCGGGGAGCTGTTTTTT
CDR3 protein: CAIATGELFF
V gene: TRBV7-9
D gene: .
clone size: many
J gene: TRBJ2-2

CDR3 DNA: TGCGCCAGCAGCCAGGGGGTTAGCTCTGGGGCCAACGTCCTGACTTTC
CDR3 protein: CASSQGVSSGANVLTF
V gene: TRBV4-1
D gene: .
clone size: .
J gene: TRBJ2-6

CDR3 DNA: TGTGCCAGCAGCTTAGCGACAGCGCTCTACGAGCAGTACTTC
CDR3 protein: CASSLATALYEQYF
V gene: TRBV5-5
D gene: .
clone size: .
J gene: TRBJ2-7

CDR3 DNA: TGCAGCGTTGGGCGGGGGAGCGAGCAGTACTTC
CDR3 protein: CSVGRGSEQYF
V gene: TRBV29-1
D gene: TRBD2
clone size: few
J gene: TRBJ2-7

CDR3 DNA: TGTGCCATCAGTGAACCGGGACTAGCGGATGGGGTACTCTCAGATACGCAGTATTTT
CDR3 protein: CAISEPGLADGVLSDTQYF
V gene: TRBV10-3
D gene: TRBD2
clone size: many
J gene: TRBJ2-3

CDR3 DNA: TGTGCCTTCTCCAAGGGGGTAGGAGACACTGAAGCTTTCTTT
CDR3 protein: CAFSKGVGDTEAFF
V gene: TRBV10-3
D gene: .
clone size: .
J gene: TRBJ1-1

CDR3 DNA: TGTGCCAGCAGTCAGGGACAGACCTATGGCTACACCTTC
CDR3 protein: CASSQGQTYGYTF
V gene: TRBV12-3/TRBV12-4
D gene: TRBD1
clone size: many
J gene: TRBJ1-2

CDR3 DNA: TGTGCCAGCAGCCTTGACAGCGCGGACCTTGCTTTCTTT
CDR3 protein: CASSLDSADLAFF
V gene: TRBV12-3/TRBV12-4
D gene: .
clone size: many
J gene: TRBJ1-1

CDR3 DNA: TGCGCCAGCAGCGGAACAGGGGGACCGTACTTC
CDR3 protein: CASSGTGGPYF
V gene: TRBV5-1
D gene: TRBD1
clone size: few
J gene: TRBJ2-7

CDR3 DNA: TGCAGTCCACAGGGGACGTCCTACGAGCAGTACTTC
CDR3 protein: CSPQGTSYEQYF
V gene: TRBV20-1
D gene: TRBD1
clone size: many
J gene: TRBJ2-7

CDR3 DNA: TGTGCCAGCAGCTTAGCACTAGCGGAGTACAATGAGCAGTTCTTC
CDR3 protein: CASSLALAEYNEQFF
V gene: TRBV11-2
D gene: TRBD2
clone size: few
J gene: TRBJ2-1

CDR3 DNA: TGCAGTGCACTGGGGCAGTTAGCAACTAATGAAAAACTGTTTTTT
CDR3 protein: CSALGQLATNEKLFF
V gene: TRBV20-1
D gene: .
clone size: .
J gene: TRBJ1-4

CDR3 DNA: TGTGCCAGCAGCTTAGCGCCGGGGGCCACCTACGAGCAGTACTTC
CDR3 protein: CASSLAPGATYEQYF
V gene: TRBV7-2
D gene: .
clone size: .
J gene: TRBJ2-7

CDR3 DNA: TGTGCCAGCAGCCCGAGGGTCGGGGGAACTAACTATGGCTACACCTTC
CDR3 protein: CASSPRVGGTNYGYTF
V gene: TRBV7-9
D gene: .
clone size: few
J gene: TRBJ1-2

CDR3 DNA: TGCAGCGTATCCCCTAGAGGAATCACCGGGGAGCTGTTTTTT
CDR3 protein: CSVSPRGITGELFF
V gene: TRBV29-1
D gene: .
clone size: many
J gene: TRBJ2-2